Sequencing of this T cell receptor beta chain was carried out in a study of T cell repertoires in cytomegalovirus infection. Findings of the study overall: Carriers of CMV and the relevant HLA type were discriminated by public TCR beta frequency.

The germline V gene has CDR1 SGHRS and CDR2 YFSETQ. Trimming removed 0 bases at V and 4 bases at J, with 10 bases between. This CDR3 has 14 amino acids. MiXCR, applied by TCRdb to the reads, yields one record per CDR3 protein. The sample records about 740,000 distinct CDR3 sequences, 30% to 40% being singletons. Note on this clonotype: What it binds is not known.

This clonotype was sampled from a human donor in good health (CMV status not recorded). Some clones in this sample may be carry-over from other donors' samples. V is TRBV5-1 and J is TRBJ1-1; no definite D call. The material was cultured PBMCs, obtained from culture after CMV antigen stimulation. The CDR3 DNA follows: TGCGCCAGCAGCTTGGATACGGGTGGCACTGAAGCTTTCTTT. It encodes CASSLDTGGTEAFF.